The 9 T cell receptor beta chains listed next were all sequenced from one sample in a study of PD-1 blockade in classical Hodgkin lymphoma. Each patient relapsed following autologous stem cell transplantation, and prior brentuximab vedotin exposure differed. Here immunoSEQ multiplex PCR was the method, and the copy in TCRdb shows in-frame clones only, minus some. The sample has about 40,000 clones, around 80% seen once. Sequencing used peripheral blood mononuclear cells (PBMCs), obtained at baseline. The receptors were sampled from a human donor with classical Hodgkin lymphoma.

This clone was counted only a few times. This rearrangement joins TRBV9 to TRBJ2-5, with D hard to call. Per germline, CDR1 SGDLS and CDR2 YYNGEE. The CDR3 consists of 13 residues. The V and J ends lost 4 bases and 5 bases respectively, with 12 bases between them. For the CDR3, the DNA is TGTGCCAGCAGCTCCCGCGATGTCGAGACCCAGTACTTC. It specifies CASSSRDVETQYF. Complete variable domain (other parts from reference TRBV9 and TRBJ2-5): DSGVTQTPKHLITATGQRVTLRCSPRSGDLSVYWYQQSLDQGLQFLIQYYNGEERAKGNILERFSAQQFPDLHSELNLSSLELGDSALYFCASSSRDVETQYFGPGTRLLVL.

The chain carries TRBV5-1 and TRBJ1-1, with 8 positions matching TRBD1. J gave up 4 bases and V 7 bases, and 6 bases lay outside the gene matches. Germline-derived CDR1 and CDR2 are SGHRS and YFSETQ. The CDR3 runs to 13 residues. The chain's CDR3 is CASANQGATEAFF. For the CDR3, the DNA is TGCGCCAGCGCGAACCAGGGGGCCACTGAAGCTTTCTTT. Drawing the rest from reference TRBV5-1 and TRBJ1-1, the complete variable domain is KAGVTQTPRYLIKTRGQQVTLSCSPISGHRSVSWYQQTPGQGLQFLFEYFSETQRNKGNFPGRFSGRQFSNSRSEMNVSTLELGDSALYLCASANQGATEAFFGQGTRLTVV.

The chain is built from TRBV5-4 and TRBJ1-4, with D possibly being TRBD1 (5 bases). V gave up 4 bases and J gave up 0 bases, with 13 bases separating them. The CDR3 extends over 16 amino acids. The germline V gene has CDR1 SGHNT and CDR2 YYREEE (reference sequence). The CDR3 nucleotides read TGTGCCAGCAGCCCCGGGGGGGATGCAACTAATGAAAAACTGTTTTTT. It specifies CASSPGGDATNEKLFF.

The chain recombines TRBV19 with TRBJ2-3; possibly TRBD2 for D (5 bases). There are 16 residues in the CDR3. In germline, CDR1 is LNHDA, CDR2 SQIVND (reference sequence). The V end was cut by 5 bases, the J end by 2 bases, with 17 bases between. CDR3 sequence (DNA): TGTGCCAGTAGTCTCCGGTCCCCCCGGGACACAGATACGCAGTATTTT. It specifies CASSLRSPRDTDTQYF.

This clone was counted only a few times. The chain combines TRBV11-2 with TRBJ1-3; D unclear. The germline V gene has CDR1 SGHAT and CDR2 FQNNGV. V was cut by 5 bases and J by 0 bases, with 2 bases left in between. The CDR3 loop spans 12 amino acids. The CDR3 DNA follows: TGTGCCAGCAGCGGCTCTGGAAACACCATATATTTT. It specifies CASSGSGNTIYF.

This chain uses TRBV6-6 with TRBJ2-3; TRBD2 agrees at 9 bases. The CDR3 spans 13 residues. The germline CDR1 and CDR2 sequences are MNHNY and SVGAGI (reference sequence). J lost 2 bases, V lost 7 bases, and 1 base had no gene match. The CDR3: CASTSGATDTQYF. The CDR3 DNA is TGTGCCAGCACTAGCGGGGCCACAGATACGCAGTATTTT.

This clone was recorded a few times. V usage is TRBV9 and J usage is TRBJ2-7; possible D gene TRBD2, 6 bases. The CDR3 loop spans 13 amino acids. V was pared by 3 bases and J by 6 bases, with 13 bases between. Germline assignment: CDR1 SGDLS and CDR2 YYNGEE. The CDR3 nucleotides are TGTGCCAGCAGCGCGGGGGTTAGGGGCGAGCAGTACTTC. Translation: CASSAGVRGEQYF.

J is TRBJ2-4 and V is TRBV6-5; 10 bases agree with TRBD1. Germline CDR1 MNHEY, CDR2 SVGAGI. The V segment lost 6 bases and the J segment 6 bases; nucleotides outside the gene matches: 5. The CDR3 has 14 residues. CDR3 loop: CASRRQGAGNIQYF. CDR3 in DNA: TGTGCCAGCAGACGACAGGGGGCAGGAAACATTCAGTACTTC.

V usage is TRBV9 and J usage is TRBJ2-1, with a tentative D call TRBD2 (6 bases). Germline V gives CDR1 SGDLS, CDR2 YYNGEE. V lost 4 bases to trimming and J lost 7 bases, with 12 bases between them. This CDR3 spans 13 amino acids. DNA of the CDR3: TGTGCCAGCAGCCAGACTAGTAATAATGAGCAGTTCTTC. It codes for CASSQTSNNEQFF.